The rows below give T cell receptor beta chains drawn from one sample of a study of cytomegalovirus exposure and HLA in healthy donors. TCRdb's copy holds only in-frame clones and misses some; the assay was immunoSEQ multiplex PCR. Seen here are tens of thousands of clones, roughly 96% observed once, and the top ten hold 1.3%. Material for sequencing was PBMCs. Receptor source: a woman under 30 in good health and CMV-seronegative. CDR3s leave out the opening cysteine and the closing phenylalanine or tryptophan.

TRBJ1-4	TRBV6-5	ASSYSGQGGEKLF
TRBJ2-5	TRBV4-1	ASSQDRTTSGEETQY
TRBJ1-3	TRBV4-2	ASRNRQGALNIIY
TRBJ1-1	TRBV15	ATSRDPDGMDRAVAF
TRBJ2-1	TRBV6-5	ASSFTTGFNEQF
TRBJ1-5	TRBV15	ATSRTGGYSNQPQH
TRBJ1-5	TRBV7-9	ASSLGVAENQPQH
TRBJ2-5	TRBV7-9	ASSYTGGQETQY
TRBJ2-1	TRBV28	ASSSRLAGYNEQF
TRBJ1-1	TRBV29-1	SALRQGMNTEAF
TRBJ2-1	TRBV11-2	ASSLVSSDNEQF
TRBJ2-1	TRBV10-1	ASSESIGLAGNNEQF
TRBJ2-7	TRBV5-8	ASSPARLGLYEQY
TRBJ2-1	TRBV11-3	ASSSTFTAGEGNEQF
TRBJ2-5	TRBV6-5	ASRRQETIQETQY
TRBJ2-7	TRBV11-2	ASSKQDRGDYEQY
TRBJ2-2	TRBV5-1	ASSLEQINTGELF
TRBJ2-5	TRBV30	AWSVAGGMETQY
TRBJ2-1	TRBV6-5	ASSRLAGDEQF
TRBJ2-1	TRBV2	ASSEVLAGGMREQF
TRBJ2-7	TRBV5-1	ASSPDSGNGNEQY
TRBJ2-2	TRBV10-3	ASATVAGELF
TRBJ1-5	TRBV10-3	AISESTSVSNQPQH
TRBJ2-7	TRBV6-5	ASSLAETYEQY
TRBJ1-2	TRBV6-1	ASKDGLLINYGYT
TRBJ2-5	TRBV4-1	ASSLGLAGAETQY
TRBJ1-4	TRBV27	ASSPLGTGGKEKLF
TRBJ2-1	TRBV7-6	ASSLPGNNEQF
TRBJ2-4	TRBV29-1	SAESGVLNIQY
TRBJ1-2	TRBV2	ASSDGENYGYT
TRBJ2-2	TRBV19	ASSWAAGEKTGELF
TRBJ2-1	TRBV15	ATSGWNEQF
TRBJ1-5	TRBV11-2	ASSQGAVGNQPQH
TRBJ2-7	TRBV5-6	ASSKTGYLVGEQY
TRBJ2-7	TRBV11-2	ASSFQTGPYEQY
TRBJ1-2	TRBV7-9	ASSLVSGDGYT
TRBJ2-7	TRBV30	AWSPTSPSYEQY
TRBJ1-5	TRBV2	ASSDEGSGNQPQH
TRBJ1-2	TRBV27	ASSSVGRGSYGYT
TRBJ1-6	TRBV5-6	ASSSLRQGNSPLH
TRBJ1-1	TRBV4-1	ASSRQTQGQLMNTEAF
TRBJ1-3	TRBV18	ASSPLGSSGNTIY
TRBJ1-1	TRBV10-3	AINQRTGGSEAF
TRBJ2-5	TRBV4-1	ASSRSQSGAGVLGTQY
TRBJ1-2	TRBV5-8	ASSWGQAFFYGYT
TRBJ2-1	TRBV5-1	ASSRRQSPSYNEQF
TRBJ2-1	TRBV27	ASSPGGATYNEQF
TRBJ2-7	TRBV7-9	ASSLGFYSSYEQY
TRBJ2-5	TRBV15	ATRRTGGTETQY
TRBJ2-2	TRBV4-2	ASCGDFTGELF
TRBJ1-5	TRBV19	ASSISGQADQPQH
TRBJ2-1	TRBV7-2	ASSLGLAGEQF